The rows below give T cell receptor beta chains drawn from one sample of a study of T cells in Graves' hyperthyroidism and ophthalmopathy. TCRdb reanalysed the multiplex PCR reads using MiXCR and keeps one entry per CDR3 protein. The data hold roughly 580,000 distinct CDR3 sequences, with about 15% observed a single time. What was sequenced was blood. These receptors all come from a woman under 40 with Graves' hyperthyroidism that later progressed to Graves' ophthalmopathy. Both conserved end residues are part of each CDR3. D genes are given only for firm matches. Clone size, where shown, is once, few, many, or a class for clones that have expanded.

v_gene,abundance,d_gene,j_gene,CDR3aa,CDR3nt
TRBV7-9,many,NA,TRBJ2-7,CASSPRDPTGLYEQYF,TGTGCCAGCAGCCCCCGGGATCCCACGGGGCTATACGAGCAGTACTTC
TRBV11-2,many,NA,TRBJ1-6,CASRVGPSSPLHF,TGTGCCAGCAGGGTAGGGCCCAGTTCACCCCTCCACTTT
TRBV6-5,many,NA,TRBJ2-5,CASSYSWRDSVTQYF,TGTGCCAGCAGTTACTCGTGGCGGGACTCGGTGACCCAGTACTTC
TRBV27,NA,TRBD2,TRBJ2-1,CASIPRLAGVYEQFF,TGTGCCAGCATCCCCCGACTAGCGGGAGTGTATGAGCAGTTCTTC
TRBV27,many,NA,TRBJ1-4,CASSHDSAANEKLFF,TGTGCCAGCAGTCATGACAGCGCGGCTAATGAAAAACTGTTTTTT
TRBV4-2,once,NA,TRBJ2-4,CASSQEGLTIGKNIQYF,TGTGCCAGCAGCCAAGAAGGTCTTACCATTGGCAAAAACATTCAGTACTTC
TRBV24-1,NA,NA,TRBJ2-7,CATSVSGSEQYF,TGTGCCACCAGTGTGTCAGGGAGCGAGCAGTACTTC
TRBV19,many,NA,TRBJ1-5,CASTRDGNQPQHF,TGTGCCAGTACAAGGGACGGCAATCAGCCCCAGCATTTT
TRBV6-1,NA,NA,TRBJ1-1,CASVLQGKRTEAFF,TGTGCCAGTGTATTACAGGGAAAGCGCACTGAAGCTTTCTTT
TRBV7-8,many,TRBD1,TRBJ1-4,CASSVDRVRTNEKLFF,TGTGCCAGCAGCGTCGACAGGGTCAGAACTAATGAAAAACTGTTTTTT
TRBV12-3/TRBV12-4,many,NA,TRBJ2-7,CASSLEGLRAEQYF,TGTGCCAGCAGTTTAGAGGGACTTCGAGCCGAGCAGTACTTC
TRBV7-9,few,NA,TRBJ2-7,CASSNHREHSYEQYF,TGTGCCAGCAGCAACCACAGGGAGCACTCCTACGAGCAGTACTTC
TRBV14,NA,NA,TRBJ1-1,CASSQGRMNTEAFF,TGTGCCAGCAGCCAGGGGAGGATGAACACTGAAGCTTTCTTT
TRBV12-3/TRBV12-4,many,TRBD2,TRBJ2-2,CASISSGRTNTGELFF,TGTGCCAGCATCTCTAGCGGGAGGACGAACACCGGGGAGCTGTTTTTT
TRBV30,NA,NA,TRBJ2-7,CAWSVAAVGQYF,TGTGCCTGGAGTGTTGCGGCGGTCGGGCAGTACTTC
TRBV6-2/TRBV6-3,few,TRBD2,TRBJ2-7,CASRTGGSHEQYF,TGTGCCAGCAGGACGGGAGGGAGCCACGAGCAGTACTTC